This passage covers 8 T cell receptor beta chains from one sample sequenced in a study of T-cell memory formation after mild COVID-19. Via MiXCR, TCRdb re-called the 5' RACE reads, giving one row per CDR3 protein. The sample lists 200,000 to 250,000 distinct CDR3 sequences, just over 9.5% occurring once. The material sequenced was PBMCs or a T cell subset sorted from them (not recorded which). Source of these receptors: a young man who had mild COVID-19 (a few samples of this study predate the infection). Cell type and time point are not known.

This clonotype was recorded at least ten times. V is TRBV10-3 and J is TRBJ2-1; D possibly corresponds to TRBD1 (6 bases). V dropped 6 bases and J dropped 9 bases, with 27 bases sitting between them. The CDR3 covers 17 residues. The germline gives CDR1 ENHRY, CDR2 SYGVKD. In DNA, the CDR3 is TGTGCCATCAGCGCCACACCCGGACAGTTGGCTTACGGTGAGCAGTTCTTC. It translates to CAISATPGQLAYGEQFF.

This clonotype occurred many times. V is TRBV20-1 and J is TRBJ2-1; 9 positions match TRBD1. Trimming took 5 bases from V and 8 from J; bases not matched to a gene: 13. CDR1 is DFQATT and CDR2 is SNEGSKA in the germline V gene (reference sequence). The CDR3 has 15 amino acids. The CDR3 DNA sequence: TGCAGTGCTGGAACCGGGACAGGGATTTGGGATGAGCAGTTCTTC. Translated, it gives CSAGTGTGIWDEQFF.

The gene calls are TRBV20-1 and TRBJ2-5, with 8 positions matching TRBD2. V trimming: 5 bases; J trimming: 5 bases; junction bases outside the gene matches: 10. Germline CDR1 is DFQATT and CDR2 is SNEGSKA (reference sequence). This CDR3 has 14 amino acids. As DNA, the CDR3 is TGCAGTGCTCGGCGGGGGGAGGGCAGCGAGACCCAGTACTTC. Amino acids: CSARRGEGSETQYF.

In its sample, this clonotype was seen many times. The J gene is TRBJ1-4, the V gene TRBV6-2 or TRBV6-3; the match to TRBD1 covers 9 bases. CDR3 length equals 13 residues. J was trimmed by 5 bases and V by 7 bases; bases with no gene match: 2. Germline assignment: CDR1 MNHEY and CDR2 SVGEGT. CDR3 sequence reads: CASTGQGNEKLFF. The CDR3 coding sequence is TGTGCCAGCACGGGACAGGGAAATGAAAAACTGTTTTTT.

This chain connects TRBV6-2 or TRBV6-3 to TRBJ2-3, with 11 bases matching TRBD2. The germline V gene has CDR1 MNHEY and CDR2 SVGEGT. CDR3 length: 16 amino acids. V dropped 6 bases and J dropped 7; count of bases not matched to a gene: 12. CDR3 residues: CASRPPSGGLLNTQYF. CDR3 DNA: TGTGCCAGCAGACCACCTAGCGGGGGGCTCCTAAATACGCAGTATTTT.

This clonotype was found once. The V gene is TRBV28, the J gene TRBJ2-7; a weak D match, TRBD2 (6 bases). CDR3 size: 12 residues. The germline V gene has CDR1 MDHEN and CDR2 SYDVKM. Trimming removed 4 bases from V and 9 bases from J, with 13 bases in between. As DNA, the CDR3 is TGTGCCAGCAGTTCGGGAGTGGGCCGGCAGTACGTC. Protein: CASSSGVGRQYV.

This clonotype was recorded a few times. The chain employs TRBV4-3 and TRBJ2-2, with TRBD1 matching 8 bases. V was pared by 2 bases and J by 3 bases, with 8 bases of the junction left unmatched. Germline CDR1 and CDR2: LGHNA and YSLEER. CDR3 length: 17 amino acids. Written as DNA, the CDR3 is TGCGCCAGCAGCCAACGGTTCGGCAGGGGGCACACCGGGGAGCTGTTTTTT. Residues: CASSQRFGRGHTGELFF.

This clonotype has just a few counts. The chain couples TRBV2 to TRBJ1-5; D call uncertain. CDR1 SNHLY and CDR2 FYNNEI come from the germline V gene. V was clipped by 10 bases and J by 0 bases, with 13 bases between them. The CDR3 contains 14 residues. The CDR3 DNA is TGTGCCACGCGAAGGGCAGATAGCAATCAGCCCCAGCATTTT. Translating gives CATRRADSNQPQHF.